The 29 T cell receptor beta chains listed next were all sequenced from one sample in a study of T cells in tuberculosis. Time point in this sample: new active TB diagnosis, blood taken before or within 7 days of starting treatment. Here immunoSEQ multiplex PCR was the method, and the copy in TCRdb shows in-frame clones only, minus some. Here the sample spans about 49,000 clones, roughly 95% being singletons. The sequenced sample was PBMCs, obtained at tuberculosis diagnosis. The receptors were gathered from an adult with tuberculosis.

J is TRBJ2-2 and V is TRBV14; the D gene is possibly TRBD1 (6 bases). This CDR3 region has 18 residues. The germline V gene has CDR1 SGHDN and CDR2 FVKESK. Trimming removed 0 bases at V and 4 bases at J, with 18 bases between. CDR3 residues: CASSQDPVRQDRTGELFF. DNA for the CDR3: TGTGCCAGCAGCCAAGACCCCGTTCGACAGGACCGCACCGGGGAGCTGTTTTTT.

This chain uses TRBV9 with TRBJ1-2, with D unclear. The CDR3 spans 14 residues. Trimming took off 4 bases at V and 6 bases at J, with 16 bases between the two ends. CDR1 and CDR2 from the germline V gene are SGDLS and YYNGEE. In nucleotides, the CDR3 is TGTGCCAGCAGCTTAGGAGGAGGGAGGGATGGCTACACCTTC. Protein: CASSLGGGRDGYTF.

The V and J genes are TRBV19 and TRBJ2-1; perhaps TRBD2 as D (6 bases). The CDR3 length is 13 residues. CDR1 and CDR2 (germline): LNHDA, SQIVND (reference sequence). Deletions cut 9 bases from V and 7 bases from J, with 16 bases between. CDR3 DNA: TGTGCCAGGACTATCTTGGGGGGTAATGAGCAGTTCTTC. It specifies CARTILGGNEQFF.

This clone has only one observation. The V and J genes are TRBV27 and TRBJ2-4, with a possible D match to TRBD2 (5 bases). The CDR3 spans 14 residues. The ends were cut back, 2 bases at V and 0 bases at J, with 5 bases in the middle. Germline V gives CDR1 MNHEY, CDR2 SMNVEV (reference sequence). The CDR3 here is CASSLRGAKNIQYF. In DNA form, the CDR3 reads TGTGCCAGCAGTTTACGGGGAGCCAAAAACATTCAGTACTTC.

This chain uses TRBV6-1 with TRBJ2-7; weak D call: TRBD2 (5 bases). CDR1 and CDR2 (germline): MNHNS, SASEGT. The CDR3 length is 12 residues. V gave up 7 bases and J gave up 7 bases, with 14 bases separating them. The DNA of the CDR3 is TGTGCCAGCAATGGCGGGTTTGGGGAGCAGTACTTC. It encodes CASNGGFGEQYF.

This clone has just one count. The chain employs TRBV7-2 and TRBJ2-7; 12 bases map to TRBD2. The V gene end was trimmed by 2 bases and the J gene end by 7 bases; junction bases not matched to a gene: 6. Germline-derived CDR1 and CDR2 are SGHTA and FQGNSA. The CDR3 is 15 residues long. The CDR3 loop is CASSLSGLAGLEQYF. In DNA, the CDR3 is TGTGCCAGCAGCTTATCGGGACTAGCGGGCTTAGAGCAGTACTTC.

The rearrangement uses TRBV9 and TRBJ2-7; 9 positions match TRBD2. Losses at the gene ends were 4 bases for V and 3 bases for J; bases not matched to a gene: 5. Germline loops: CDR1 SGDLS, CDR2 YYNGEE. The CDR3 totals 14 residues. CDR3 nucleotide sequence: TGTGCCAGCAGCTTTAGCGGGGGTTTCTACGAGCAGTACTTC. The encoded protein is CASSFSGGFYEQYF.

The chain employs TRBV9 and TRBJ1-1, with D perhaps matching TRBD1 (6 bases). V lost 3 bases, J lost 8 bases, and 11 bases lay in between. CDR3 size: 12 residues. Per germline, CDR1 SGDLS and CDR2 YYNGEE. CDR3 in DNA: TGTGCCAGCAGCGGGCCCGGACAGGAAGCTTTCTTT. Translated, it gives CASSGPGQEAFF.

This clone was counted once. The chain uses TRBV19 and TRBJ1-6; D is perhaps TRBD1 (5 bases). The CDR3 runs 14 residues. Germline assignment: CDR1 LNHDA and CDR2 SQIVND (reference sequence). The V end was cut by 6 bases, the J end by 7 bases, with 13 bases between. The CDR3 loop is CASSPGNSNSPLHF. In DNA, the CDR3 is TGTGCCAGTAGCCCAGGGAATAGCAATTCACCCCTCCACTTT.

This clone was seen a single time. This rearrangement joins TRBV5-8 to TRBJ1-1; TRBD1 might be the D (5 bases). Per germline, CDR1 SGHTS and CDR2 YDEGEE. Trimming shortened V by 1 base and J by 0 bases, and 13 bases separated the two germline ends. There are 16 residues in the CDR3. The DNA for the CDR3 is TGTGCCAGCAGCTTGTTTCATGGACACCTGAACACTGAAGCTTTCTTT. It yields the protein CASSLFHGHLNTEAFF.

The rearrangement joins TRBV5-1 to TRBJ2-7; TRBD2 agrees at 14 bases. This CDR3 has 16 amino acids. CDR1 and CDR2 from the germline V gene are SGHRS and YFSETQ. With V trimmed by 4 bases and J by 5 bases, 8 bases remained unmatched. The CDR3 nucleotides are TGCGCCAGCAGCCCCAGACTAGCGGGAGGGCCCCACGAGCAGTACTTC. The encoded protein is CASSPRLAGGPHEQYF.

This chain uses TRBV5-1 with TRBJ1-1, with 7 bases that match TRBD1. The CDR3 extends over 16 amino acids. The J segment lost 1 base and the V segment lost 1 base, leaving 7 bases of the junction unmatched. The V gene's germline CDR1 is SGHRS and CDR2 YFSETQ. CDR3 sequence: CASSLSGGIWNTEAFF. The CDR3 DNA follows: TGCGCCAGCAGCTTGTCAGGGGGTATATGGAACACTGAAGCTTTCTTT. The variable domain in full, with the rest retrieved from reference TRBV5-1 and TRBJ1-1, is KAGVTQTPRYLIKTRGQQVTLSCSPISGHRSVSWYQQTPGQGLQFLFEYFSETQRNKGNFPGRFSGRQFSNSRSEMNVSTLELGDSALYLCASSLSGGIWNTEAFFGQGTRLTVV.

The rearrangement joins TRBV5-1 to TRBJ2-4, with D possibly being TRBD1 (5 bases). Germline V gene data show CDR1 as SGHRS and CDR2 as YFSETQ. This CDR3 comprises 16 residues. The V gene lost 0 bases and the J gene lost 3 bases, with 13 bases spanning the gap. This CDR3 is CASSLGSGRDKNIQYF. The CDR3 DNA is TGCGCCAGCAGCTTGGGAAGTGGCAGGGACAAAAACATTCAGTACTTC. Full variable domain (missing parts from reference TRBV5-1 and TRBJ2-4): KAGVTQTPRYLIKTRGQQVTLSCSPISGHRSVSWYQQTPGQGLQFLFEYFSETQRNKGNFPGRFSGRQFSNSRSEMNVSTLELGDSALYLCASSLGSGRDKNIQYFGAGTRLSVL.

This sequence joins TRBV30 and TRBJ1-1, with TRBD1 identical over 8 bases. CDR3 length: 14 amino acids. J was trimmed by 1 base and V by 5 bases; bases with no gene match: 6. Germline V gene data show CDR1 as GTSNPN and CDR2 as SVGIG (reference sequence). This chain's CDR3 is CAWVRTGTNTEAFF. The CDR3 bases are TGTGCCTGGGTCAGGACAGGGACGAACACTGAAGCTTTCTTT.

The V and J genes are TRBV7-2 and TRBJ1-5; D is unclear. Trimming removed 2 bases at V and 0 bases at J, with 2 bases between. The CDR3 totals 13 residues. Germline loops: CDR1 SGHTA, CDR2 FQGNSA. This CDR3 is CASSLRSNQPQHF. CDR3 nucleotide sequence: TGTGCCAGCAGCTTACGTAGCAATCAGCCCCAGCATTTT.

V is TRBV7-6 and J is TRBJ1-3, with a weak D call TRBD1 (5 bases). This CDR3 has 16 amino acids. The germline CDR1 and CDR2 sequences are SGHVS and FNYEAQ. The ends were cut back, 1 base at V and 0 bases at J, with 10 bases in the middle. CDR3 bases: TGTGCCAGCAGCTTAGAGGGGCACCTCTCTGGAAACACCATATATTTT. Its translation is CASSLEGHLSGNTIYF.

J is TRBJ2-1 and V is TRBV9, with 7 bases lining up with TRBD2. CDR1 and CDR2 from the germline V gene are SGDLS and YYNGEE. The CDR3 loop spans 18 amino acids. After removal of 4 bases from V and 0 bases from J, the junction contained 13 bases not matched to a gene. The CDR3 loop is CASSPYGAGLSSYNEQFF. The DNA for the CDR3 is TGTGCCAGCAGCCCCTACGGAGCGGGGTTAAGCTCCTACAATGAGCAGTTCTTC.

The J gene is TRBJ2-5, the V gene TRBV30; D ambiguous. There are 13 residues in the CDR3. V was clipped by 0 bases and J by 1 base, with 6 bases between them. Germline V gene lookup returns CDR1 GTSNPN and CDR2 SVGIG (reference sequence). CDR3 nucleotide sequence: TGTGCCTGGAGTGTACGGGTCCAAGAGACCCAGTACTTC. It specifies CAWSVRVQETQYF.

The rearrangement links TRBV29-1 to TRBJ2-3; 7 bases are shared with TRBD2. The CDR3 is 15 residues long. From germline, CDR1 is SQVTM and CDR2 ANQGSEA. With 0 bases clipped from V and 1 base from J, the junction kept 4 bases outside the gene matches. CDR3 nucleotides: TGCAGCGTTGAAGATAGGCTAGCGGGCACAGATACGCAGTATTTT. Translated, it gives CSVEDRLAGTDTQYF.

The CDR3 nucleotides are TGTGCCAGCAGCTACAAGCCCACCACAGGGTCATACCAGCCCCAGCATTTT. Its translation: CASSYKPTTGSYQPQHF. The rearrangement joins TRBV14 to TRBJ1-5, with D possibly being TRBD1 (6 bases). The V end lost 5 bases, the J end lost 7 bases, and 24 bases lay between the germline ends. CDR1 SGHDN and CDR2 FVKESK come from the germline V gene. This CDR3 region has 17 residues.

Concerning this clone: The germline gene is not matched at one end of the junction; a read error may be the cause. The chain couples TRBV4-2 to TRBJ1-2; no clear D gene. Germline V gives CDR1 LGHNA, CDR2 YNFKEQ. The CDR3 totals 12 residues. The CDR3: CASSQDRNSRDF. The CDR3 DNA is TGTGCCAGCAGCCAAGATAGGAATTCGCGGGATTTC.

Remarks on this clone: An end of the junction differs from the germline gene, which may be a read error. The chain joins TRBV5-4 to TRBJ1-4; no clear D. The CDR3 spans 13 residues. Germline assignment: CDR1 SGHNT and CDR2 YYREEE (reference sequence). CDR3 sequence (DNA): TGTGCCAGCAGCTCGACAACCAATGAAAAACTGTTTTTT. Amino acids: CASSSTTNEKLFF. Using reference TRBV5-4 and TRBJ1-4 for the parts outside the CDR3, the full variable domain is ETGVTQSPTHLIKTRGQQVTLRCSSQSGHNTVSWYQQALGQGPQFIFQYYREEENGRGNFPPRFSGLQFPNYSSELNVNALELDDSALYLCASSSTTNEKLFFGSGTQLSVL.

The rearrangement joins TRBV5-1 to TRBJ2-1; D is unclear. The germline gives CDR1 SGHRS, CDR2 YFSETQ. The CDR3 length is 13 residues. Deletions cut 2 bases from V and 5 bases from J, with 8 bases between. CDR3 in DNA: TGCGCCAGCAGCTTCGACATAAACAATGAGCAGTTCTTC. This translates into CASSFDINNEQFF.

This chain connects TRBV5-6 to TRBJ2-1; 9 nucleotides align to TRBD1. The V and J ends lost 2 bases and 8 bases, in that order; junction bases with no gene match: 8. Germline V gives CDR1 SGHDT, CDR2 YYEEEE. This CDR3 contains 15 residues. CDR3 loop: CASSLKHRGLYEQFF. The CDR3 bases are TGTGCCAGCAGCTTAAAGCACAGGGGGCTATATGAGCAGTTCTTC.

The chain joins TRBV29-1 to TRBJ1-1; D is perhaps TRBD1 (6 bases). CDR1 is SQVTM, CDR2 ANQGSEA, per germline. Trimming stripped 6 bases from V and 2 bases from J, with 13 bases between. This CDR3 contains 13 residues. CDR3 bases: TGCAGCGTGACCATAGGGGGTAACACTGAAGCTTTCTTT. Translation gives CSVTIGGNTEAFF.

This clone was counted between two and nine times. The same CDR3 is also encoded by other DNA sequences in this sample. V gene TRBV4-3 combines with J gene TRBJ1-2; TRBD1 might be the D (5 bases). Trimming pared 2 bases from V and 5 bases from J, leaving 9 bases between. The CDR3 sequence is 13 residues long. Germline V gene data show CDR1 as LGHNA and CDR2 as YSLEER. In DNA form, the CDR3 reads TGCGCCAGCAGCCAATCGGGGGTATATGGCTACACCTTC. Translated: CASSQSGVYGYTF.

The rearrangement joins TRBV5-1 to TRBJ1-2, with 9 bases lining up with TRBD1. CDR1 and CDR2 (germline): SGHRS, YFSETQ. The ends lost 3 bases at V and 4 bases at J; junction bases unmatched: 7. This CDR3 region has 15 residues. The CDR3 DNA sequence: TGCGCCAGCAGCTCGGCGACAGGGGGAACCTATGGCTACACCTTC. Translated, it gives CASSSATGGTYGYTF.

The chain carries TRBV5-1 and TRBJ2-4, with D unclear. This CDR3 region has 13 residues. The V and J ends lost 0 bases and 7 bases respectively, with 8 bases between them. Germline values: CDR1 SGHRS, CDR2 YFSETQ. CDR3 DNA sequence: TGCGCCAGCAGCTTGGCTGGGCGTAACATTCAGTACTTC. This translates into CASSLAGRNIQYF.

CDR3: CASSVVGGTGIEAFF. CDR3 DNA: TGTGCCAGCAGCGTGGTTGGGGGGACGGGGATAGAAGCTTTCTTT. The chain is built from TRBV9 and TRBJ1-1; maybe TRBD1 (5 bases). The V end was cut by 2 bases, the J end by 8 bases, with 19 bases between. The CDR3 has 15 amino acids. Germline V gene data show CDR1 as SGDLS and CDR2 as YYNGEE.